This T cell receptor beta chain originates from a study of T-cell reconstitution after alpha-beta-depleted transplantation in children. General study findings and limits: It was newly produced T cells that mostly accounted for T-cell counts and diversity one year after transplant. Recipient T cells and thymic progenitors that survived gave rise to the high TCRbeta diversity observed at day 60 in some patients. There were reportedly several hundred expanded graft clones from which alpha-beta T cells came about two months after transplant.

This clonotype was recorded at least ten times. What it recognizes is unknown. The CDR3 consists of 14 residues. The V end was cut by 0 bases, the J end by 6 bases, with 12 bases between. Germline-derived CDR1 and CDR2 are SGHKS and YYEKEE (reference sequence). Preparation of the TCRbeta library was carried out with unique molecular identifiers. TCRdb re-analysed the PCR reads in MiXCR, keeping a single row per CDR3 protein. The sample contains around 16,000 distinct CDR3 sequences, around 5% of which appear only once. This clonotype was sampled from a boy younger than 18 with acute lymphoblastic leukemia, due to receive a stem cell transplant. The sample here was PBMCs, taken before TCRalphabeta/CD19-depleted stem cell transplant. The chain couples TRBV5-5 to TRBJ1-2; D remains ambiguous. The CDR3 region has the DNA TGTGCCAGCAGCTTGGGAACATCATTAGATGGCTACACCTTC. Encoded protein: CASSLGTSLDGYTF.